The 24 T cell receptor beta chains below all came from one sample that was sequenced in a study of radiation and T cells in renal cell carcinoma. Specified time point: baseline pretreatment blood. Treatment described: 15 Gy SBRT to primary tumor, nephrectomy 4 weeks later. The method was immunoSEQ multiplex PCR; TCRdb's version includes in-frame clones alone and lacks a portion of them. Altogether approximately 120,000 clones are present, around 80% being singletons, with the ten largest covering 3%. The sequencing here drew on blood, taken from a patient whose treatment included radiotherapy and nephrectomy. These receptors all stem from a woman aged 60 to 75 with renal cell carcinoma.

The chain's CDR3 is CASSSPGTSGGRDTQYF. The CDR3 coding sequence is TGTGCCAGCAGTTCCCCCGGGACTAGCGGGGGTAGAGATACGCAGTATTTT. V gene TRBV27 combines with J gene TRBJ2-3; 14 nucleotides line up with TRBD2. The CDR3 extends over 17 amino acids. CDR1 MNHEY and CDR2 SMNVEV come from the germline V gene (reference sequence). Trimming removed 4 bases from V and 5 bases from J; junction bases left unmatched: 8.

This chain joins TRBV27 and TRBJ2-2, with a tentative D call TRBD2 (6 bases). This CDR3 contains 17 residues. The V gene's germline CDR1 is MNHEY and CDR2 SMNVEV (reference sequence). Trimming stripped 1 base from V and 3 bases from J, with 15 bases between. CDR3 loop: CASSLFSAGGDTGELFF. DNA for the CDR3: TGTGCCAGCAGTTTATTTAGCGCCGGAGGGGACACCGGGGAGCTGTTTTTT.

The chain is built from TRBV5-1 and TRBJ2-7; the D gene is possibly TRBD1 (7 bases). This CDR3 has 14 residues. V gave up 2 bases and J gave up 2 bases, with 11 bases separating them. The germline gives CDR1 SGHRS, CDR2 YFSETQ. As DNA, the CDR3 is TGCGCCAGCAGCTTCGGGGGACAGACCTACGAGCAGTACTTC. This sequence encodes CASSFGGQTYEQYF.

The chain is built from TRBV5-1 and TRBJ1-1; 9 bases agree with TRBD1. Germline V gene data show CDR1 as SGHRS and CDR2 as YFSETQ. The CDR3 spans 21 residues. The junction had 27 bases not matched to a gene; V was cut back by 8 bases and J by 1 base. CDR3 residues: CAREPKQGAEGVILKNTEAFF. The CDR3 region has the DNA TGCGCCAGGGAACCGAAACAGGGGGCGGAGGGAGTGATTTTGAAGAACACTGAAGCTTTCTTT.

The rearrangement uses TRBV28 and TRBJ2-3; TRBD2 matches 8 bases. This CDR3 comprises 15 residues. CDR1 and CDR2 (germline): MDHEN, SYDVKM. With 3 bases clipped from V and 2 bases from J, the junction kept 4 bases outside the gene matches. The CDR3 nucleotides are TGTGCCAGCAGTTTTCGCGGGGGGTACACAGATACGCAGTATTTT. It translates to CASSFRGGYTDTQYF.

The chain links TRBV28 to TRBJ2-4; no definite D call. The V gene's germline CDR1 is MDHEN and CDR2 SYDVKM. This CDR3 has 12 amino acids. The V and J ends lost 2 bases and 6 bases respectively, with 5 bases between them. The CDR3 loop reads CASSLRANIQYF. The CDR3, as DNA: TGTGCCAGCAGTTTAAGAGCAAACATTCAGTACTTC.

The rearrangement joins TRBV18 to TRBJ2-3; the match to TRBD1 covers 9 bases. The germline V gene encodes CDR1 KGHSH and CDR2 LQKENI. V dropped 6 bases and J dropped 1; count of bases not matched to a gene: 2. The CDR3 has 14 amino acids. The CDR3 sequence is CASSTGGGTDTQYF. For the CDR3, the DNA is TGTGCCAGCTCGACAGGGGGTGGCACAGATACGCAGTATTTT.

This chain connects TRBV19 to TRBJ2-1; tentatively, D is TRBD1 (7 bases). The germline V and J ends were trimmed by 5 bases and 2 bases, with 19 bases remaining between them. Per germline, CDR1 LNHDA and CDR2 SQIVND (reference sequence). The CDR3 runs to 17 residues. The CDR3 reads CASSVGYRGLTYNEQFF. CDR3 bases: TGTGCCAGTAGTGTCGGATACAGGGGACTTACCTACAATGAGCAGTTCTTC.

The chain links TRBV7-9 to TRBJ1-1; D remains unclear. V was trimmed by 1 base and J by 1 base, leaving 10 bases between them. Germline values: CDR1 SEHNR, CDR2 FQNEAQ (reference sequence). The CDR3 spans 15 residues. The CDR3 reads CASSLGTHRNTEAFF. The CDR3 nucleotides are TGTGCCAGCAGCTTAGGTACCCACAGGAACACTGAAGCTTTCTTT.

This clone occurred a few times. The chain has TRBV29-1 and TRBJ2-3; perhaps TRBD2 as D (5 bases). Trimming removed 3 bases at V and 2 bases at J, with 15 bases between. The CDR3 runs to 15 residues. In germline, CDR1 is SQVTM, CDR2 ANQGSEA. CDR3 loop: CSVDTAEGFTDTQYF. The CDR3 coding sequence is TGCAGCGTTGATACAGCGGAAGGATTCACAGATACGCAGTATTTT.

This clone has more than one count but fewer than ten. The CDR3 DNA is TGTGCCAGCAGTTACCTTGGGGAGCTGTTTTTT. Protein sequence: CASSYLGELFF. The J gene is TRBJ2-2, the V gene TRBV6-5; D remains unclear. V was clipped by 2 bases and J by 8 bases, with 3 bases between them. The CDR3 totals 11 residues. Germline CDR1 is MNHEY and CDR2 is SVGAGI.

The V gene is TRBV6-5, the J gene TRBJ2-5; tentatively, D is TRBD1 or TRBD2 (5 bases each). From germline, CDR1 is MNHEY and CDR2 SVGAGI. CDR3 size: 14 residues. Trimming took off 6 bases at V and 0 bases at J, with 11 bases between the two ends. CDR3 in DNA: TGTGCCAGCAGCCCGGGACCTTACCAAGAGACCCAGTACTTC. This codes for CASSPGPYQETQYF.

The chain combines TRBV9 with TRBJ2-1, with D unclear. The CDR3 totals 12 residues. V lost 3 bases to trimming and J lost 8 bases, with 9 bases between them. The germline gives CDR1 SGDLS, CDR2 YYNGEE. The chain's CDR3 is CASSAGSYEQFF. CDR3 coding DNA: TGTGCCAGCAGCGCTGGAAGCTATGAGCAGTTCTTC.

The V gene is TRBV7-2, the J gene TRBJ1-1; no firm D call. This CDR3 has 13 amino acids. Germline loops: CDR1 SGHTA, CDR2 FQGNSA. V gave up 1 base and J gave up 4 bases, with 7 bases separating them. CDR3 sequence (DNA): TGTGCCAGCAGCTTAGAAAGGACCACTGAAGCTTTCTTT. It yields the protein CASSLERTTEAFF.

The gene calls are TRBV9 and TRBJ2-4, with D tentatively TRBD2 (6 bases). The germline gives CDR1 SGDLS, CDR2 YYNGEE. The CDR3 extends over 14 amino acids. The V end lost 2 bases, the J end lost 6 bases, and 12 bases lay between the germline ends. The CDR3 DNA reads TGTGCCAGCAGCGTGGACGGGACTCTAAACATTCAGTACTTC. As protein: CASSVDGTLNIQYF.

This chain uses TRBV29-1 with TRBJ1-4, with D perhaps TRBD1 (6 bases). V shed 7 bases and J shed 2 bases, with 14 bases lying between them. The V gene's germline CDR1 is SQVTM and CDR2 ANQGSEA. The CDR3 has 14 residues. CDR3 residues: CSGYRDWTNEKLFF. The CDR3, as DNA: TGCAGCGGGTACAGGGATTGGACTAATGAAAAACTGTTTTTT.

The chain couples TRBV18 to TRBJ1-4; TRBD1 might be the D (5 bases). V lost 3 bases and J 8 bases, leaving 16 bases between the germline ends. The CDR3 length is 15 residues. CDR1 and CDR2 from the germline V gene are KGHSH and LQKENI. The CDR3 protein is CASSPTPGLGEKLFF. CDR3 DNA sequence: TGTGCCAGCTCACCGACTCCGGGACTCGGGGAAAAACTGTTTTTT.

The chain couples TRBV7-8 to TRBJ1-2; D is possibly TRBD1 (6 bases). V was pared by 4 bases and J by 7 bases, with 19 bases between. Germline assignment: CDR1 SGHVS and CDR2 FQNEAQ. CDR3 length: 15 amino acids. CDR3 nucleotides: TGTGCCAGCAGCTCCATGGAGGCAGGGGATGTTGGCTACACCTTC. As protein: CASSSMEAGDVGYTF.

V and J are TRBV5-1 and TRBJ1-6, with 9 bases identical to TRBD1. Germline CDR1 and CDR2: SGHRS and YFSETQ. Trimming at V came to 5 bases and at J to 7 bases, leaving 13 bases not matched to a gene. CDR3 length equals 17 residues. Here the CDR3 DNA reads TGCGCCAGCAGTTCCACCCCGGGAGGACAGGGGAATTCACCCCTCCACTTT. The encoded protein is CASSSTPGGQGNSPLHF.

This clone was detected a few times. This rearrangement joins TRBV19 to TRBJ1-5; maybe TRBD1 (6 bases). The ends were cut back, 7 bases at V and 7 bases at J, with 17 bases in the middle. This CDR3 is 14 amino acids long. Germline-derived CDR1 and CDR2 are LNHDA and SQIVND (reference sequence). The CDR3 sequence: CASNTGPRQQPQHF. CDR3 DNA sequence: TGTGCCAGTAATACAGGGCCCCGGCAACAGCCCCAGCATTTT.

This sequence joins TRBV5-6 and TRBJ2-1; D ambiguous. Germline V gives CDR1 SGHDT, CDR2 YYEEEE. V was trimmed by 4 bases and J by 2 bases, leaving 13 bases between them. The CDR3 has 15 residues. The CDR3 spells CASSLRIQTYNEQFF. The CDR3, as DNA: TGTGCCAGCAGCCTCCGAATACAAACCTACAATGAGCAGTTCTTC.

The count of this clone is one. The V gene is TRBV30, the J gene TRBJ2-7, with D possibly being TRBD1 (5 bases). The germline V and J ends were trimmed by 0 bases and 0 bases, with 12 bases remaining between them. The CDR3 runs to 15 residues. CDR1 and CDR2 (germline): GTSNPN, SVGIG (reference sequence). CDR3 DNA: TGTGCCTGGAGTGTTCGGACAACTGACTCCTACGAGCAGTACTTC. Amino acids: CAWSVRTTDSYEQYF.

The rearrangement links TRBV7-3 to TRBJ1-1; 10 nucleotides match TRBD1. The germline gives CDR1 SGHTA, CDR2 FQGTGA. V shed 1 base, J shed 5 bases, and the junction held 10 bases outside the gene matches. The length of the CDR3 is 17 residues. The CDR3 nucleotides are TGTGCCAGCAGCTTAAAGGGGACAGGGGAACTGGGAACTGAAGCTTTCTTT. Protein product: CASSLKGTGELGTEAFF.

V and J are TRBV5-4 and TRBJ2-7, with 7 bases aligning to TRBD1. This CDR3 contains 16 residues. Germline values: CDR1 SGHNT, CDR2 YYREEE (reference sequence). The ends lost 0 bases at V and 0 bases at J; junction bases unmatched: 6. The CDR3 DNA reads as TGTGCCAGCAGCTTGGATAGGGACAGCAGCTCCTACGAGCAGTACTTC. Translation: CASSLDRDSSSYEQYF.